The source of this T cell receptor (beta chain) is a study of T cell repertoires in cytomegalovirus infection. Study-wide background: Indicated by public TCR beta signatures were CMV infection and matching HLA type. Notes on the study in general: Cumulative public TCR beta family frequency identified CMV carriers with the relevant HLA.

A single record per CDR3 protein comes from TCRdb applying MiXCR to the reads. This table holds around 570,000 distinct CDR3 sequences, 40% found once. Between the trimmed V and J ends, which lost 2 bases and 9 bases, there was a span of 11 bases. The germline gives CDR1 SEHNR, CDR2 FQNEAQ (reference sequence). This CDR3 has 13 residues. About this clonotype: Its antigen is not identified.

V and J are TRBV7-9 and TRBJ2-1; D remains unclear. The clonotype originates from a human donor in good health (CMV status not recorded). Some clones in this sample may be carry-over from other donors' samples. This specimen consisted of cultured PBMCs, obtained from culture after CMV antigen stimulation. The CDR3 nucleotides read TGTGCCAGCAGCTTAATGGCTACCGGTGAGCAGTTCTTC. This translates into CASSLMATGEQFF.